This T cell receptor beta chain stems from a study of shared clonotypes between healthy human individuals. Some clones are missing from TCRdb's copy, which holds only in-frame ones; the method was immunoSEQ multiplex PCR. The sample records about 700,000 clones, around 72% being singletons. V shed 5 bases and J shed 2 bases, with 9 bases lying between them. The CDR3 has 13 residues. From germline, CDR1 is SEHNR and CDR2 FQNEAQ (reference sequence). The sample holds one count of this clone. Its target is not known. A much more abundant neighbour one base away suggests this may be a read error. In the same sample, other DNA sequences code for this CDR3. General observations from the study: Against clonotypes common to all four donors, non-shared ones had lower generation probabilities.

Source material: memory CD4+ T cells sorted from blood. As for subset: CD45RA-negative fraction. V gene TRBV7-9 combines with J gene TRBJ1-2; maybe TRBD1 (6 bases). The source of this sequence is a woman in her twenties or thirties in good health. The CDR3 sequence: CASSLGQNYGYTF. For the CDR3, the DNA is TGTGCCAGCAGCCTCGGACAGAACTATGGCTACACCTTC. The whole variable domain, filled in from reference TRBV7-9 and TRBJ1-2, reads DTGVSQNPRHKITKRGQNVTFRCDPISEHNRLYWYRQTLGQGPEFLTYFQNEAQLEKSRLLSDRFSAERPKGSFSTLEIQRTEQGDSAMYLCASSLGQNYGYTFGSGTRLTVV.